This TCR beta chain stems from a study of blood T cell repertoires in COVID-19. Overall study context: Sites across the United States, Italy and Spain contributed samples from acute and convalescent COVID-19. Sources were T cells, B-cell-depleted T cells, or PBMCs; the material itself was cDNA or gDNA.

The CDR3 contains 12 residues. Per germline, CDR1 MNHEY and CDR2 SVGAGI. V was shortened by 11 bases and J by 0 bases, with 5 bases between the two germline ends. It was during active infection that Seattle patients were enrolled and then longitudinally followed. Authors' processing steps: Estimated nucleated cell counts came from reference gene primer amplification. Repertoires were generated with immunoSEQ multiplex PCR, while TCRdb's copy carries only in-frame clones and drops some. V, J and clone size are those of that table, while D and trimming were read from the DNA. The sample carries about 300,000 clones, around 84% recorded once.

The chain combines TRBV6-5 with TRBJ1-6; D not resolved. The sequenced material came from peripheral blood. The source of this sequence is a human donor with COVID-19, enrolled during active disease. The donor label of this sample is uncertain. CDR3 sequence: CAVSSYNSPLHF. CDR3 bases: TGTGCCGTCAGCTCCTATAATTCACCCCTCCACTTT.